The next 6 T cell receptor beta chains were all read from a single sample in a study of beta chain features in type 1 diabetes. Notes on the study in general: Shorter TCRB CDR3s, moderately but significantly so, were found in Type 1 diabetes patients in all four CD4+ subsets.

Expressed TCRB transcripts were sequenced because the isolated RNA had all been reverse transcribed beforehand. TCRdb's table, derived via immunoSEQ multiplex PCR, lists solely in-frame clones and lacks some. The sample has roughly 340,000 clones, about 13% seen once. Their cognate antigens are unknown. Sequenced: naive CD4+ T cells from blood. The source is a woman under 30 with type 1 diabetes.

The chain recombines TRBV4-2 with TRBJ2-7; 9 bases fit TRBD1. With V trimmed by 6 bases and J by 2 bases, 5 bases remained unmatched. The CDR3 runs to 14 residues. The germline V gene encodes CDR1 LGHNA and CDR2 YNFKEQ. Here the CDR3 DNA reads TGTGCCAGCAGTAAGGACAGGGGAACCTACGAGCAGTACTTC. Translation gives CASSKDRGTYEQYF.

This clone has only a few counts. Other DNA sequences of this sample code for an identical CDR3. The rearrangement joins TRBV30 to TRBJ2-2; D ambiguous. Germline CDR1 GTSNPN, CDR2 SVGIG (reference sequence). V was clipped by 3 bases and J by 2 bases, with 7 bases between them. The CDR3 runs to 13 residues. In DNA form, the CDR3 reads TGTGCCTGGAGGGCCCCAAACACCGGGGAGCTGTTTTTT. It codes for CAWRAPNTGELFF.

The chain employs TRBV30 and TRBJ2-1; 9 nucleotides agree with TRBD2. The CDR3 has 17 residues. The ends lost 1 base at V and 4 bases at J; junction bases unmatched: 11. Germline V lookup: CDR1 GTSNPN, CDR2 SVGIG (reference sequence). The CDR3 sequence: CAWSDSGRRFGYNEQFF. The CDR3 nucleotides read TGTGCCTGGAGTGATAGCGGGAGACGGTTCGGGTACAATGAGCAGTTCTTC.

The rearrangement links TRBV7-8 to TRBJ2-2, with D hard to call. The CDR3 has 16 amino acids. Germline V CDR1 and CDR2: SGHVS, FQNEAQ. V lost 1 base and J 2 bases, leaving 11 bases between the germline ends. The CDR3 nucleotides read TGTGCCAGCAGCTTAGGCGAACCCATCAACACCGGGGAGCTGTTTTTT. It is translated as CASSLGEPINTGELFF.

This clone was detected a few times. The gene calls are TRBV6-5 and TRBJ2-1; TRBD1 is a possible D gene (6 bases). There are 15 residues in the CDR3. Germline assignment: CDR1 MNHEY and CDR2 SVGAGI. V was trimmed by 4 bases and J by 4 bases, leaving 14 bases between them. The CDR3 DNA is TGTGCCAGCAGTTTCCGACAGGTTCAATACAATGAGCAGTTCTTC. It translates to CASSFRQVQYNEQFF.

This clone came up a few times. The rearrangement uses TRBV7-3 and TRBJ1-1, with 8 bases that match TRBD1. CDR3 length: 13 residues. Trimming cost V 5 bases and J 1 base; bases outside gene matches: 0. Per the germline V gene, CDR1 is SGHTA and CDR2 is FQGTGA. The CDR3: CASSGQGNTEAFF. DNA of the CDR3: TGTGCCAGCAGCGGACAGGGGAACACTGAAGCTTTCTTT.